This T cell receptor (beta chain) was captured in a study of blood T cell repertoires in COVID-19. About the research overall: The origin of the acute and convalescent COVID-19 samples was the United States, Italy and Spain. The analysed material was cDNA or gDNA that came from T cells, B-cell-depleted T cells, or PBMCs.

Participant-given clinical history determined each cohort assignment. Original processing methods: Estimation of nucleated cell counts was performed using reference gene primer amplification. Profiling relied on immunoSEQ multiplex PCR, and the TCRdb table lists in-frame clones only, not all of them. D and trimming were read from the DNA, whereas the V and J calls and clone size are those reported in that table. Of about 440,000 clones listed, about 85% are singletons. With respect to this clone: The junction shows a germline mismatch at one end, possibly a read error.

This CDR3 contains 15 residues. Germline CDR1 reads SGHTA; CDR2 reads FQGTGA. The TCR originated in a woman aged 18-29 years with acute COVID-19. V usage is TRBV7-3 and J usage is TRBJ1-5; 9 bases map to TRBD1. Material for sequencing was PBMCs or T cells enriched from blood (not recorded which). The CDR3 spells CASRLRDRVPQPQHF. The CDR3 region has the DNA TGTGCCAGCAGATTAAGGGACAGGGTCCCCCAGCCCCAGCATTTT.